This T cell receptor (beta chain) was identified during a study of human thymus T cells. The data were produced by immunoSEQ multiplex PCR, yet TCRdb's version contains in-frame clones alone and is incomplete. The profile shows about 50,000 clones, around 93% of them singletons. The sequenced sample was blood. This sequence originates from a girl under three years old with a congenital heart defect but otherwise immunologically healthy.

The CDR3 coding sequence is TGTGCCAGCAGCCAAGAGGGGCTAGCGGGATACTCCTACAATGAGCAGTTCTTC. As protein: CASSQEGLAGYSYNEQFF. The chain joins TRBV4-2 to TRBJ2-1; 9 bases are a match to TRBD2. With 0 bases clipped from V and 0 bases from J, the junction kept 6 bases outside the gene matches. The germline gives CDR1 LGHNA, CDR2 YNFKEQ. This CDR3 spans 18 amino acids.